This paragraph covers one T cell receptor (beta chain) sequence. These data come from a study of blood T cell repertoires in COVID-19. Study-level information: In each case, the material was cDNA or gDNA derived from T cells, B-cell-depleted T cells, or PBMCs.

Using immunoSEQ multiplex PCR, the repertoire was profiled, and TCRdb retains in-frame clones only, with some absent. The data contain about 440,000 clones, roughly 85% of them seen just once; the ten biggest clones take up about 2%. Clinical history as reported by participants underpinned cohort assignment. The source of this sequence is a young woman with acute COVID-19. Sequences were obtained from PBMCs or T cells enriched from blood (not recorded which).

The CDR3 coding sequence is TGTGCCAGCAGTAAATATGGGACAGACGTCCGCGAGCAGTACTTC. It encodes CASSKYGTDVREQYF. This rearrangement joins TRBV27 to TRBJ2-7; 7 bases fit TRBD1. The ends lost 5 bases at V and 6 bases at J; junction bases unmatched: 13. This CDR3 contains 15 residues. Looked up from germline, CDR1 is MNHEY and CDR2 is SMNVEV (reference sequence).